This T cell receptor beta chain was captured in a study of blood T cell repertoires in COVID-19. Participant age was roughly 18 to 100 years, and participants resided in approximately 24 US areas. Only in-frame clones appear in the TCRdb table, and some are missing; sequencing was by immunoSEQ multiplex PCR. Of around 150,000 clones in the sample, 84% are singletons; the top ten hold around 3.7%. CDR1 is LNHDA, CDR2 SQIVND, per germline (reference sequence). V was cut by 3 bases and J by 6 bases, with 9 bases left in between. This CDR3 spans 13 amino acids. The chain recombines TRBV19 with TRBJ1-5; tentative D call: TRBD1 (6 bases). The material sequenced was PBMCs or T cells enriched from blood (not recorded which). The TCR comes from a woman aged 50 to 60 with acute COVID-19. The CDR3 coding sequence is TGTGCCAGTAGTATCAGGACAGCTCAGCCCCAGCATTTT. It is translated as CASSIRTAQPQHF.